This is a list of T cell receptor beta chains from one sample in a study of blood T cell repertoires in COVID-19. The assay was immunoSEQ multiplex PCR, and TCRdb's table has in-frame clones only and misses some. The sample has a few hundred thousand clones; 86% are singletons. Sequenced: peripheral blood. The source of these receptors is a man between 18 and 29 years old with active or convalescent COVID-19. Both conserved end residues are part of each CDR3. The D gene is left open where the match is weak. Clone size appears in some rows only: once, few, many, or a class for an expanded clone.

clone_size	j_call	d_call	v_call	cdr3_nt	cdr3_aa
NA	TRBJ1-1	NA	TRBV28	TGTGCCAGCACACAGAGGGGGAGTGAAGCTTTCTTT	CASTQRGSEAFF
NA	TRBJ1-6	NA	TRBV7-9	TGTGCCAGCAGCCAAGACAGGATTAGCTCCTATAATTCACCCCTCCACTTT	CASSQDRISSYNSPLHF
NA	TRBJ2-7	TRBD1	TRBV2	TGTGCCAGCAGGGATCCCCTTATAAGGGGGCCCGTCTCCTACGAGCAGTACTTC	CASRDPLIRGPVSYEQYF
NA	TRBJ2-7	NA	TRBV9	TGTGCCAGCAGCGCCTCGGGAAGGAGCTCCTACGAGCAGTACTTC	CASSASGRSSYEQYF
NA	TRBJ2-3	NA	TRBV6-5	TGTGCCAGCACACCAGCTGGGACTCCAGATACGCAGTATTTT	CASTPAGTPDTQYF
NA	TRBJ2-7	NA	TRBV11-2	TGTGCCAGCAGACTGTACTACGAGCAGTACTTC	CASRLYYEQYF
NA	TRBJ1-5	NA	TRBV3-1/TRBV3-2	TGTGCCAGCAGCCAAGATGGGGCCGCCCTGGGGTACAATCAGCCCCAGCATTTT	CASSQDGAALGYNQPQHF
NA	TRBJ1-2	TRBD1	TRBV2	TGTGCCAGCAGTGAAGGGACAGGGGGGGGCATTCGTGGCTACACCTTC	CASSEGTGGGIRGYTF
few	TRBJ1-1	NA	TRBV19	TGTGCCAGTAGTATAGCCAGTGGGAACACTGAAGCTTTCTTT	CASSIASGNTEAFF
NA	TRBJ1-2	NA	TRBV25-1	TGTGCCAGCAGTGAATTTACAGGGCGAGACTATGGCTACACCTTC	CASSEFTGRDYGYTF
NA	TRBJ1-2	NA	TRBV27	TGTGCCAGCAGTCCCCTAAGGGGCCCCAACTATGGCTACACCTTC	CASSPLRGPNYGYTF
NA	TRBJ2-1	TRBD1	TRBV7-2	TGTGCCAGCAGCCCACAGAAGACAGGGGCCGATGAGCAGTTCTTC	CASSPQKTGADEQFF
NA	TRBJ2-6	NA	TRBV10-3	TGTGCCATCCTACAGTTTGGGGGCACTGGGGCCAACGTCCTGACTTTC	CAILQFGGTGANVLTF
NA	TRBJ2-7	TRBD1	TRBV30	TGTGCCTGGAGCCAGACGGGGACAGGGGTGTACGAGCAGTACTTC	CAWSQTGTGVYEQYF
few	TRBJ1-1	NA	TRBV11-1	TGTGCCAGCAGCTTGAGGGTTCGGACCTCCACTGAAGCTTTCTTT	CASSLRVRTSTEAFF
NA	TRBJ2-7	TRBD1	TRBV6-5	TGTGCCAGCAGCTCTAGGGACAGACGCGGGGAGCAGTACTTC	CASSSRDRRGEQYF
few	TRBJ2-7	TRBD1	TRBV7-3	TGTGCCAGCAGCTGGGGACAGGGGGAAGGGTACGAGCAGTACTTC	CASSWGQGEGYEQYF
NA	TRBJ2-2	NA	TRBV21-1	TGTGCCAGCAGTCTCGGAGGGCCCCGGCCCGGGGAGCTGTTTTTT	CASSLGGPRPGELFF
once	TRBJ1-5	NA	TRBV12-3/TRBV12-4	TGTGCCAGCAGTTCCCCCCCGCAGCCCCAGCATTTT	CASSSPPQPQHF
NA	TRBJ2-3	NA	TRBV6-5	TGTGCCAGCGAGATGTTGATCTCTAGCACAGATACGCAGTATTTT	CASEMLISSTDTQYF
NA	TRBJ2-3	NA	TRBV24-1	TGTGCCACCAGTGATTTCCGGTTGCAGTATTTT	CATSDFRLQYF
NA	TRBJ2-3	NA	TRBV7-9	TGTGCCAGCAGCTTTATGGGGGCCCCCACAGATACGCAGTATTTT	CASSFMGAPTDTQYF
few	TRBJ1-2	TRBD1	TRBV27	TGTGCCAGCAGTAAGGAGACAGGGAGGAATGGCTACACCTTC	CASSKETGRNGYTF
few	TRBJ2-2	TRBD1	TRBV19	TGTGCCAGTAGTACACAGGGGGCTGGCGGCACCGGGGAGCTGTTTTTT	CASSTQGAGGTGELFF
few	TRBJ2-5	NA	TRBV19	TGTGCCAGTAGTATGGTCTGGGGAGGCCAAGAGACCCAGTACTTC	CASSMVWGGQETQYF
NA	TRBJ2-2	NA	TRBV14	TGTGCCAGCAGCAACTTACAGGGCCTAACGAACACCGGGGAGCTGTTTTTT	CASSNLQGLTNTGELFF
NA	TRBJ2-3	NA	TRBV6-5	TGTGCCAGCAGTCCTACAGGGTTCACAGATACGCAGTATTTT	CASSPTGFTDTQYF
NA	TRBJ2-3	TRBD1	TRBV5-5	TGTGCCAGCAGCATTGGGACAGGGTTCCCAGATACGCAGTATTTT	CASSIGTGFPDTQYF
once	TRBJ2-1	NA	TRBV6-6	TGTGCCAGCAGTTACCGAGGGGGTATCACCAATGAGCAGTTCTTC	CASSYRGGITNEQFF
NA	TRBJ2-1	NA	TRBV7-3	TGTGCCAGCAGCTCCTCGGCGGCTAGAGGGGGTGAGCAGTTCTTC	CASSSSAARGGEQFF
few	TRBJ2-7	NA	TRBV6-5	TGTGCCAGCAGTCCCAATGGGGCCACCTACGAGCAGTACTTC	CASSPNGATYEQYF
NA	TRBJ2-7	NA	TRBV21-1	TGTGCCAGCAGCAAAGTACAGGGTTACTACGAGCAGTACTTC	CASSKVQGYYEQYF
NA	TRBJ1-4	NA	TRBV28	TGTGCCAGCAGTGCGTCTCTGAGGAGGGCAACTAATGAAAAACTGTTTTTT	CASSASLRRATNEKLFF
NA	TRBJ1-2	NA	TRBV6-5	TGTGCCAGCAGTCAAACCGGCGGGGTTTATGGCTACACCTTC	CASSQTGGVYGYTF
NA	TRBJ2-1	TRBD1	TRBV28	TGTGCCAGCAGTTCCCGGGACAGCTCCTACAATGAGCAGTTCTTC	CASSSRDSSYNEQFF
NA	TRBJ1-6	NA	TRBV7-2	TGTGCCAGCAGCTTAGCCGGGACTCTAGATTCACCCCTCCACTTT	CASSLAGTLDSPLHF
NA	TRBJ2-2	NA	TRBV7-9	TGTGCCAGCAGCTTTCTTACGGGAGCCACCGGGGAGCTGTTTTTT	CASSFLTGATGELFF
NA	TRBJ1-1	NA	TRBV7-9	TGTGCCAGCAGCTCCCGGTCGGACACTGAAGCTTTCTTT	CASSSRSDTEAFF
NA	TRBJ1-6	NA	TRBV7-9	TGTGCCAGCAGCTTAGCGGGGCTTAATTCACCCCTCCACTTT	CASSLAGLNSPLHF
NA	TRBJ2-2	NA	TRBV11-3	TGTGCCAGCAGCTTAGGCTGGACTATCAACACCGGGGAGCTGTTTTTT	CASSLGWTINTGELFF
few	TRBJ1-5	NA	TRBV27	TGTGCCAGCAGTCACCAACCTTTTCCCGGGGGTCAGCCCCAGCATTTT	CASSHQPFPGGQPQHF
once	TRBJ2-5	TRBD2	TRBV9	TGTGCCAGCAGCGTAGGGGGTAGCGGGATGTTTCGAGAGACCCAGTACTTC	CASSVGGSGMFRETQYF
NA	TRBJ1-3	NA	TRBV4-2	TGTGCCAGCAGCCAAGCCCAGACAGTCTCTGGAAACACCATATATTTT	CASSQAQTVSGNTIYF
NA	TRBJ1-5	NA	TRBV18	TGTGCCAGCTCACCAGGGGGAGGGGAGCCCCAGCATTTT	CASSPGGGEPQHF
NA	TRBJ1-5	NA	TRBV27	TGTGCCAGCAGTCGGGGGTTAGACGGGAATCAGCCCCAGCATTTT	CASSRGLDGNQPQHF
NA	TRBJ2-1	NA	TRBV18	TGTGCCAGCTCCCCTATTAGAGACAACAACAATGAGCAGTTCTTC	CASSPIRDNNNEQFF
NA	TRBJ1-1	NA	TRBV7-9	TGTGCCAGCAGCTTAGACCCGGGGATGAACACTGAAGCTTTCTTT	CASSLDPGMNTEAFF
few	TRBJ1-4	NA	TRBV11-2	TGTGCCAGCAGCTTAGGTGTGGCCCCTTGGAATGAAAAACTGTTTTTT	CASSLGVAPWNEKLFF
NA	TRBJ2-7	NA	TRBV6-5	TGTGCCAGCAGTTTCAGGGAACGCCACGAGCAGTACTTC	CASSFRERHEQYF
NA	TRBJ2-1	TRBD1	TRBV7-6	TGTGCCAGCAGCTTAAGGACAGGGGGCCCGGGTGAGCAGTTCTTC	CASSLRTGGPGEQFF
NA	TRBJ2-3	NA	TRBV9	TGTGCCAGCAGCGTTGTAGCGGTATCCACAGATACGCAGTATTTT	CASSVVAVSTDTQYF
NA	TRBJ1-5	NA	TRBV27	TGTGCAGTAGGCGGGCCAAGCAATCAGCCCCAGCATTTT	CAVGGPSNQPQHF
NA	TRBJ1-2	NA	TRBV24-1	TGTGCCACCAGTGATAGCCCCCAGGGCTATGGCTACACCTTC	CATSDSPQGYGYTF
NA	TRBJ2-7	NA	TRBV9	TGTGCCAGCAGCGAAGACTCCGGGAACCACGAGCAGTACTTC	CASSEDSGNHEQYF